This TCR beta chain was sequenced during a study of cytomegalovirus exposure and HLA in healthy donors. Study-level background: Earlier, 95 million to 120 million unique TCR beta sequences were recovered from about 200 million T cells by an analysis.

The CDR3 has 15 amino acids. V trimming: 4 bases; J trimming: 6 bases; junction bases outside the gene matches: 6. Germline-derived CDR1 and CDR2 are MRHNA and SNTAGT. The primer mix had 60 Vbeta and 13 Jbeta primers. Method: immunoSEQ multiplex PCR; TCRdb's copy keeps in-frame clones and lacks some. The top ten hold 6% of the sample, which has 200,000 or so clones, nearly 80% seen once. Study results and caveats: A previous analysis found most TCR beta V segments productive roughly 87% or roughly 30% of the time. The study found most TCR sequences rare, yet found some public TCRs in many donors. Accurate prediction of HLA-A and HLA-B alleles (for most subjects) was reportedly achieved from TCR beta sequences.

This clone was seen only a few times. Its antigen is as yet unknown. The origin of this receptor is a woman in her 30s in good health and CMV-seropositive. Material: PBMCs. This rearrangement joins TRBV6-4 to TRBJ2-1, with TRBD2 identical over 10 bases. In DNA, the CDR3 is TGTGCCAGCAGTGCCACTAGCGGGGCGGGCAATGAGCAGTTCTTC. Translation: CASSATSGAGNEQFF.